A selection of T cell receptor beta chains follows, all from one sample in a study of a mutant IDH1 vaccine in newly diagnosed glioma. Their antigens are not known. Produced via immunoSEQ multiplex PCR; TCRdb's table is partial and in-frame only. This sample has approximately 66,000 clones; nearly 85% occur once, and the top ten carry approximately 12%. The starting material was PBMCs, obtained from a glioma patient whose treatment included an IDH1 peptide vaccine. These receptors came from a young man with glioma. Both conserved end residues are part of each CDR3. Fields, in order: J gene, V gene, clone size, D gene, CDR3 length, CDR3 protein, CDR3 DNA. The D gene is left open where the match is weak. Only some rows state a clone size, as once, few, many or a class for expanded clones.

j_gene: TRBJ1-5; v_gene: TRBV7-2; abundance: .; d_gene: .; len: 15; CDR3aa: CASSLVGVVGQPQHF; CDR3nt: TGTGCCAGCAGCTTAGTTGGGGTGGTGGGGCAGCCCCAGCATTTT
j_gene: TRBJ2-7; v_gene: TRBV18; abundance: .; d_gene: .; len: 14; CDR3aa: CASSQAGTSYEQYF; CDR3nt: TGTGCCAGCTCACAAGCCGGGACAAGTTACGAGCAGTACTTC
j_gene: TRBJ1-1; v_gene: TRBV19; abundance: few; d_gene: .; len: 13; CDR3aa: CASSTQRNTEAFF; CDR3nt: TGTGCCAGTAGCACGCAAAGGAACACTGAAGCTTTCTTT
j_gene: TRBJ2-7; v_gene: TRBV7-8; abundance: .; d_gene: TRBD1; len: 15; CDR3aa: CASSSIRTGPYEQYF; CDR3nt: TGTGCCAGCAGCTCAATACGGACAGGCCCCTACGAGCAGTACTTC
j_gene: TRBJ1-4; v_gene: TRBV4-1; abundance: .; d_gene: .; len: 18; CDR3aa: CASSQDFKRGRPNEKLFF; CDR3nt: TGCGCCAGCAGCCAAGATTTTAAGCGCGGACGGCCTAATGAAAAACTGTTTTTT
j_gene: TRBJ2-3; v_gene: TRBV4-2; abundance: .; d_gene: TRBD2; len: 17; CDR3aa: CASSQEASGGPTDTQYF; CDR3nt: TGTGCCAGCAGCCAAGAGGCTAGCGGGGGCCCCACAGATACGCAGTATTTT
j_gene: TRBJ1-6; v_gene: TRBV2; abundance: few; d_gene: .; len: 15; CDR3aa: CASSEARLSNSPLHF; CDR3nt: TGTGCCAGCAGTGAAGCGCGTCTGAGCAATTCACCCCTCCACTTT
j_gene: TRBJ1-2; v_gene: TRBV5-5; abundance: .; d_gene: .; len: 15; CDR3aa: CASSLGGLGNYGYTF; CDR3nt: TGTGCCAGCAGCTTGGGGGGACTCGGGAACTATGGCTACACCTTC
j_gene: TRBJ2-7; v_gene: TRBV5-8; abundance: .; d_gene: .; len: 12; CDR3aa: CASSFDSYEQYF; CDR3nt: TGTGCCAGCAGCTTTGACTCCTACGAGCAGTACTTC
j_gene: TRBJ2-3; v_gene: TRBV5-8; abundance: .; d_gene: TRBD1; len: 14; CDR3aa: CAIARDRGRNTQYF; CDR3nt: TGTGCCATCGCGCGGGACAGGGGGCGGAATACGCAGTATTTT
j_gene: TRBJ1-4; v_gene: TRBV9; abundance: .; d_gene: TRBD1; len: 15; CDR3aa: CASSTRQGTNEKLFF; CDR3nt: TGTGCCAGCAGCACCAGACAGGGCACAAATGAAAAACTGTTTTTT
j_gene: TRBJ1-6; v_gene: TRBV5-4; abundance: once; d_gene: .; len: 17; CDR3aa: CASSLEAATPGNSPLHF; CDR3nt: TGTGCCAGCAGCTTGGAAGCCGCCACACCCGGCAATTCACCCCTCCACTTT
j_gene: TRBJ1-1; v_gene: TRBV18; abundance: few; d_gene: .; len: 15; CDR3aa: CASSPPIQENTEAFF; CDR3nt: TGTGCCAGCTCACCACCGATACAGGAGAACACTGAAGCTTTCTTT
j_gene: TRBJ1-5; v_gene: TRBV10-3; abundance: .; d_gene: TRBD1; len: 14; CDR3aa: CAISNRGVNQPQHF; CDR3nt: TGTGCCATCAGTAACAGGGGGGTCAATCAGCCCCAGCATTTT
j_gene: TRBJ1-1; v_gene: TRBV18; abundance: once; d_gene: .; len: 13; CDR3aa: CASSPHRDTEAFF; CDR3nt: TGTGCCAGCTCACCCCATAGGGACACTGAAGCTTTCTTT
j_gene: TRBJ1-2; v_gene: TRBV4-1; abundance: few; d_gene: .; len: 15; CDR3aa: CASSQARDAGYGYTF; CDR3nt: TGCGCCAGCAGCCAAGCTCGGGATGCGGGCTATGGCTACACCTTC
j_gene: TRBJ2-2; v_gene: TRBV5-5; abundance: .; d_gene: TRBD2; len: 16; CDR3aa: CASSVREGGNTGELFF; CDR3nt: TGTGCCAGCAGCGTCCGGGAGGGAGGTAACACCGGGGAGCTGTTTTTT
j_gene: TRBJ2-1; v_gene: TRBV21-1; abundance: .; d_gene: .; len: 17; CDR3aa: CASRLKWKGQGIHEQFF; CDR3nt: TGTGCCAGTCGACTCAAATGGAAGGGACAGGGGATCCATGAGCAGTTCTTC
j_gene: TRBJ1-1; v_gene: TRBV12-5; abundance: .; d_gene: .; len: 14; CDR3aa: CASGLSPGATEAFF; CDR3nt: TGTGCTAGTGGTTTGTCTCCAGGGGCCACTGAAGCTTTCTTT
j_gene: TRBJ2-1; v_gene: TRBV6-5; abundance: .; d_gene: .; len: 15; CDR3aa: CASSYVAGLGNEQFF; CDR3nt: TGTGCCAGCAGTTACGTGGCAGGGTTAGGTAATGAGCAGTTCTTC
j_gene: TRBJ2-7; v_gene: TRBV6-5; abundance: .; d_gene: TRBD1; len: 15; CDR3aa: CASSYQGQATYEQYF; CDR3nt: TGTGCCAGCAGTTACCAGGGACAGGCAACCTACGAGCAGTACTTC
j_gene: TRBJ1-2; v_gene: TRBV18; abundance: .; d_gene: TRBD1; len: 17; CDR3aa: CASSPPELGQGKNGYTF; CDR3nt: TGTGCCAGCTCACCACCGGAGCTTGGACAGGGGAAAAATGGCTACACCTTC
j_gene: TRBJ2-4; v_gene: TRBV4-3; abundance: .; d_gene: .; len: 16; CDR3aa: CASSQDSLLAKNIQYF; CDR3nt: TGCGCCAGCAGCCAAGATAGTCTACTAGCCAAAAACATTCAGTACTTC
j_gene: TRBJ1-2; v_gene: TRBV7-8; abundance: .; d_gene: TRBD1; len: 18; CDR3aa: CASSLTGGTILNIYGYTF; CDR3nt: TGTGCCAGCAGCCTTACAGGGGGAACGATTCTTAATATCTATGGCTACACCTTC
j_gene: TRBJ2-6; v_gene: TRBV7-9; abundance: .; d_gene: .; len: 16; CDR3aa: CASSLAVGSGANVLTF; CDR3nt: TGTGCCAGCAGCTTAGCGGTAGGCTCTGGGGCCAACGTCCTGACTTTC
j_gene: TRBJ2-3; v_gene: TRBV5-5; abundance: medium-sized; d_gene: .; len: 17; CDR3aa: CASSTGQTLGPTDTQYF; CDR3nt: TGTGCCAGCAGCACGGGACAAACTCTAGGCCCCACAGATACGCAGTATTTT
j_gene: TRBJ2-7; v_gene: TRBV30; abundance: .; d_gene: TRBD1; len: 13; CDR3aa: CAWSGQGASEQYF; CDR3nt: TGTGCCTGGAGCGGACAGGGGGCAAGCGAGCAGTACTTC
j_gene: TRBJ2-3; v_gene: TRBV6-5; abundance: .; d_gene: TRBD1; len: 16; CDR3aa: CASSYSSGQSTDTQYF; CDR3nt: TGTGCCAGCAGTTACTCTTCGGGACAGAGCACAGATACGCAGTATTTT
j_gene: TRBJ2-7; v_gene: TRBV5-6; abundance: .; d_gene: .; len: 16; CDR3aa: CASSLGQLVGAYEQYF; CDR3nt: TGTGCCAGCAGCCTGGGCCAGCTAGTTGGAGCCTACGAGCAGTACTTC
j_gene: TRBJ1-1; v_gene: TRBV7-2; abundance: .; d_gene: .; len: 14; CDR3aa: CASSRYWANTEAFF; CDR3nt: TGTGCCAGCAGCCGGTATTGGGCGAACACTGAAGCTTTCTTT
j_gene: TRBJ1-1; v_gene: TRBV6-5; abundance: .; d_gene: TRBD1; len: 15; CDR3aa: CASSYLGQEPTEAFF; CDR3nt: TGTGCCAGCAGTTACCTCGGACAGGAGCCGACTGAAGCTTTCTTT
j_gene: TRBJ2-1; v_gene: TRBV28; abundance: .; d_gene: TRBD2; len: 16; CDR3aa: CASSLLTSGWNNEQFF; CDR3nt: TGTGCCAGCAGTTTGTTGACTAGCGGATGGAACAATGAGCAGTTCTTC
j_gene: TRBJ1-1; v_gene: TRBV4-3; abundance: few; d_gene: .; len: 13; CDR3aa: CASSQDFMAEAFF; CDR3nt: TGCGCCAGCAGCCAAGATTTCATGGCTGAAGCTTTCTTT
j_gene: TRBJ1-3; v_gene: TRBV7-9; abundance: .; d_gene: .; len: 16; CDR3aa: CASIPLDSSSGNTIYF; CDR3nt: TGTGCCAGCATTCCACTGGACAGTAGCTCTGGAAACACCATATATTTT
j_gene: TRBJ1-1; v_gene: TRBV18; abundance: .; d_gene: .; len: 12; CDR3aa: CASSPNSGGAFF; CDR3nt: TGTGCCAGCTCCCCAAACAGTGGTGGAGCTTTCTTT
j_gene: TRBJ2-1; v_gene: TRBV6-5; abundance: .; d_gene: TRBD2; len: 15; CDR3aa: CASSSPGLGANEQFF; CDR3nt: TGTGCCAGCAGTTCCCCGGGACTAGGGGCCAATGAGCAGTTCTTC
j_gene: TRBJ1-1; v_gene: TRBV6-5; abundance: .; d_gene: .; len: 12; CDR3aa: CASSRHNTEAFF; CDR3nt: TGTGCCAGCAGTCGACACAACACTGAAGCTTTCTTT
j_gene: TRBJ2-3; v_gene: TRBV7-2; abundance: .; d_gene: .; len: 14; CDR3aa: CASSLGQLTDTQYF; CDR3nt: TGTGCCAGCAGCTTAGGACAGCTTACAGATACGCAGTATTTT
j_gene: TRBJ1-3; v_gene: TRBV11-2; abundance: .; d_gene: TRBD1; len: 15; CDR3aa: CASSSTGIGGNTIYF; CDR3nt: TGTGCCAGCAGCTCGACAGGGATAGGTGGAAACACCATATATTTT
j_gene: TRBJ2-7; v_gene: TRBV4-3; abundance: .; d_gene: .; len: 17; CDR3aa: CASSQGGAAGESYEQYF; CDR3nt: TGCGCCAGCAGCCAAGGAGGCGCCGCAGGGGAGTCCTACGAGCAGTACTTC
j_gene: TRBJ2-7; v_gene: TRBV18; abundance: .; d_gene: TRBD1; len: 14; CDR3aa: CASSPDRVTYEQYF; CDR3nt: TGTGCCAGCTCTCCCGACAGGGTCACCTACGAGCAGTACTTC
j_gene: TRBJ2-7; v_gene: TRBV11-2; abundance: .; d_gene: TRBD2; len: 17; CDR3aa: CASSSTTTTSGTYEQYF; CDR3nt: TGTGCCAGCAGCTCCACTACAACAACTAGCGGGACATACGAGCAGTACTTC
j_gene: TRBJ2-6; v_gene: TRBV28; abundance: .; d_gene: TRBD2; len: 17; CDR3aa: CASSLWPGGSGANVLTF; CDR3nt: TGTGCCAGCAGTTTATGGCCCGGGGGGTCTGGGGCCAACGTCCTGACTTTC
j_gene: TRBJ1-4; v_gene: TRBV7-8; abundance: .; d_gene: TRBD1; len: 15; CDR3aa: CASSPRQGAGEKLFF; CDR3nt: TGTGCCAGCAGCCCCAGACAGGGGGCAGGGGAAAAACTGTTTTTT